This T cell receptor beta chain was sequenced during a study of STAT3 mutations in large granular lymphocyte leukemia. Overall study context: Roughly half the longitudinally sequenced T-LGLL patients had canonical STAT3 mutations.

Remarks on this clone: What it binds is unknown.

Assay used: immunoSEQ multiplex PCR; TCRdb lists only in-frame clones, some missing. The table lists some 3,500 clones, roughly 74% of them singletons. CDR3 length equals 14 residues. Looked up from germline, CDR1 is SGHTA and CDR2 is FQGNSA. Trimming stripped 4 bases from V and 10 bases from J, with 17 bases between. Study conclusions and caveats: In T-cell large granular lymphocyte leukemia, about half of patients showed multiple immunodominant subclonotypes. Differing intervals and regimens complicate linking therapy response to clone burden. Suggested: STAT3 mutation was not the ancestral event for these clonal expansions. TCR clonotype switching after therapy occurred in about 35% of the 18 patients.

This clonotype was sampled from a man aged 55 to 70 with T-cell large granular lymphocyte leukemia. Some clones in this sample may be carry-over from other donors' samples. The sample consisted of peripheral blood mononuclear cells. The chain combines TRBV7-2 with TRBJ2-1; D is perhaps TRBD1 or TRBD2 (6 bases each). Here the CDR3 reads CASSSGWGAWEQFF. CDR3 DNA sequence: TGTGCCAGCAGCTCCGGGTGGGGGGCATGGGAGCAGTTCTTC.